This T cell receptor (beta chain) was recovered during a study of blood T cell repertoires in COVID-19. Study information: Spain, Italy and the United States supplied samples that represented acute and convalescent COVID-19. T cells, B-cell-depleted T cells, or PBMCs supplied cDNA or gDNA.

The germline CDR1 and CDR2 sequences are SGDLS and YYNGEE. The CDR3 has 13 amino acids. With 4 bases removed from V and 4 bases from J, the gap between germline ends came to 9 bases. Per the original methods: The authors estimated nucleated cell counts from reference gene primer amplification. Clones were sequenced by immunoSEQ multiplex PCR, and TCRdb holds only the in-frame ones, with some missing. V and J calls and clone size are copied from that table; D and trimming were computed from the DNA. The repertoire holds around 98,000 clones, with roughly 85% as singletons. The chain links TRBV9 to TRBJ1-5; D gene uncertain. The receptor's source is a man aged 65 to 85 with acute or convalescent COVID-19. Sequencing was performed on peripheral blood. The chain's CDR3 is CASSLGSNQPQHF. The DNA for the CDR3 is TGTGCCAGCAGCCTAGGGAGTAATCAGCCCCAGCATTTT.